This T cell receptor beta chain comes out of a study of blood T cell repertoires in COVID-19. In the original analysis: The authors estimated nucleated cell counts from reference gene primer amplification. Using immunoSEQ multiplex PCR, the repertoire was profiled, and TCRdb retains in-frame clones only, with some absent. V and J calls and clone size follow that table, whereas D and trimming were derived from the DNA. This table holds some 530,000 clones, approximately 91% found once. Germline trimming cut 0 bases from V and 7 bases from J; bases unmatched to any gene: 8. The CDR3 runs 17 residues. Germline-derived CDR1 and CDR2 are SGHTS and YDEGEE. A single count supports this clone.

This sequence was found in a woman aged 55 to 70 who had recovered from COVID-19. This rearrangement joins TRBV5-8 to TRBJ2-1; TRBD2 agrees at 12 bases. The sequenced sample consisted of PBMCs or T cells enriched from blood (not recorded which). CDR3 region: CASSLAMASGGGNEQFF. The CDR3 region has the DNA TGTGCCAGCAGCTTGGCCATGGCTAGCGGGGGGGGTAATGAGCAGTTCTTC. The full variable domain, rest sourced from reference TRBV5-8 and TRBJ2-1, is EAGVTQSPTHLIKTRGQQATLRCSPISGHTSVYWYQQALGLGLQFLLWYDEGEERNRGNFPPRFSGRQFPNYSSELNVNALELEDSALYLCASSLAMASGGGNEQFFGPGTRLTVL.